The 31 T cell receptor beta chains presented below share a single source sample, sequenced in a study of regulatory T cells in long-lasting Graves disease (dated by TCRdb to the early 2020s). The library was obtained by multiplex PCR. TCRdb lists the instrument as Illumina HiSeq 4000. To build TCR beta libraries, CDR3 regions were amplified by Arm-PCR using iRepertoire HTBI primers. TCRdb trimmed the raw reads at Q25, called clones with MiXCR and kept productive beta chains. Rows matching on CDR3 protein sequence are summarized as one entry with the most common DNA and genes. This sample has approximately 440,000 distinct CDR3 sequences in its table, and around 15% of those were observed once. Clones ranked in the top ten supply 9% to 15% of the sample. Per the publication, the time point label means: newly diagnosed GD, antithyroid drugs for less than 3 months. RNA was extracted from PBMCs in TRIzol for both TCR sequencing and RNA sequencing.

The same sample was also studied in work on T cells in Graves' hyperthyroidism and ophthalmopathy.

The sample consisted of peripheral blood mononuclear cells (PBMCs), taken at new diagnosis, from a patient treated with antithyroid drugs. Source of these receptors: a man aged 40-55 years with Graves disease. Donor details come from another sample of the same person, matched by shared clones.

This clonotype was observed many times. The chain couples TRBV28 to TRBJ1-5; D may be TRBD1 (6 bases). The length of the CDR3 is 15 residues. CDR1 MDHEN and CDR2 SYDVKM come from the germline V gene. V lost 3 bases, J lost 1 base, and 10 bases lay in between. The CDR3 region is CASSFTGGSNQPQHF. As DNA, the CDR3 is TGTGCCAGCAGTTTCACGGGGGGCAGCAATCAGCCCCAGCATTTT.

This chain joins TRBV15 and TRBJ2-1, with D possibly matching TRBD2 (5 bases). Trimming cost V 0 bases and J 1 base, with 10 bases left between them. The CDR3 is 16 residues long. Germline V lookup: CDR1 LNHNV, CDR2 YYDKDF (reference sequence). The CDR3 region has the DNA TGTGCCACCAGCAGAGATTCCGGGGAGTCCTACAATGAGCAGTTCTTC. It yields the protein CATSRDSGESYNEQFF.

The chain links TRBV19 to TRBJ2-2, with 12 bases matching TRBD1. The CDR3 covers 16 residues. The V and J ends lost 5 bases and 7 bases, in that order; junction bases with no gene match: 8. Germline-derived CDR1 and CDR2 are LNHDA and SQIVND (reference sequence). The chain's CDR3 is CASSPPGQGAGGELFF. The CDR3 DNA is TGTGCCAGTAGTCCCCCGGGACAGGGGGCTGGCGGGGAGCTGTTTTTT.

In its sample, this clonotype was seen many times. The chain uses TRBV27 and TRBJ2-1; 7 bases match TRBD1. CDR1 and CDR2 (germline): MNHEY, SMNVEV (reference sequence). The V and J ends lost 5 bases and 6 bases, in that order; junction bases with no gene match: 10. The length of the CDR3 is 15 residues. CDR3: CASSRTVTGLNEQFF. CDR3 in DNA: TGTGCCAGCAGTCGTACGGTGACAGGGCTCAATGAGCAGTTCTTC.

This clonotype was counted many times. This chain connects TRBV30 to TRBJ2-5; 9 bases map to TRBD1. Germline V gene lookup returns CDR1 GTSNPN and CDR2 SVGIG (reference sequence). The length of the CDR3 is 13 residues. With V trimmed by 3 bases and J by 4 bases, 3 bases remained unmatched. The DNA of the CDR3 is TGTGCCTGGAGACAACAGGGGGCAGAGACCCAGTACTTC. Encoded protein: CAWRQQGAETQYF.

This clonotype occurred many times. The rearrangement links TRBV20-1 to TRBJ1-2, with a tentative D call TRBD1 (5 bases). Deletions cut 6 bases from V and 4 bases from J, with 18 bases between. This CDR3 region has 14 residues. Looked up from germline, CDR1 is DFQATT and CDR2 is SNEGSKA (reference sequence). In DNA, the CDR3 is TGCAGTGCCTTAAAAACAGCTGGGGGCTATGGCTACACCTTC. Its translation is CSALKTAGGYGYTF.

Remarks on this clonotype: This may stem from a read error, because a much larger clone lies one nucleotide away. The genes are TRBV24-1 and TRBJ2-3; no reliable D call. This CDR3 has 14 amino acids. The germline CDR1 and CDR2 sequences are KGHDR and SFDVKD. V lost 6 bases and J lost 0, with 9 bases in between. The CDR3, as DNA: TGTGCCACCAGTCAACCCTACAGCACAGATACGCAGTATTTT. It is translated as CATSQPYSTDTQYF.

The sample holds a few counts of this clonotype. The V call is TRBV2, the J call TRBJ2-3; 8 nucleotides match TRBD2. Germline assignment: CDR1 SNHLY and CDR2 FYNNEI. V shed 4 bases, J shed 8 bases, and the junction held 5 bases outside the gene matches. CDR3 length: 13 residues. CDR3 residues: CASSGQRETTQYF. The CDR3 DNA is TGTGCCAGCAGTGGACAGCGGGAGACTACGCAGTATTTT.

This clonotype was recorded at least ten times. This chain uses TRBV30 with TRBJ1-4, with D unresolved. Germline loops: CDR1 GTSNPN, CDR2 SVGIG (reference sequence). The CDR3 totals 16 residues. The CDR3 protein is CALEWNEDSRDEKLFF. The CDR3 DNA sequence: TGTGCTCTGGAGTGGAATGAAGACTCTAGGGATGAAAAACTGTTTTTT.

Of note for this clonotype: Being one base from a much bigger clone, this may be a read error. DNA for the CDR3: TGCGCCAGCAGCTTCAGGGTGCTCAACGAGCAGTACTTC. Protein product: CASSFRVLNEQYF. The V gene is TRBV5-1, the J gene TRBJ2-7; D is perhaps TRBD1 (5 bases). Germline V CDR1 and CDR2: SGHRS, YFSETQ. The CDR3 loop spans 13 amino acids. V lost 2 bases and J lost 5, with 11 bases in between.

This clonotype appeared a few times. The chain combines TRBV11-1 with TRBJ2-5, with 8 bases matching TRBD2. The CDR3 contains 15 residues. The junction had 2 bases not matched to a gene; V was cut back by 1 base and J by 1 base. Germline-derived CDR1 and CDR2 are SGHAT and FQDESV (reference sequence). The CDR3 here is CASSLGREGQETQYF. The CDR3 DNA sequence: TGTGCCAGCAGCTTAGGCCGGGAGGGCCAAGAGACCCAGTACTTC.

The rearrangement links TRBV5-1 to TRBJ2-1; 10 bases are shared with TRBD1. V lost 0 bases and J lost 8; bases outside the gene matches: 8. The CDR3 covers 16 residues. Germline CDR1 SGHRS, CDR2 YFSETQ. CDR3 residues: CASSLAGTGALDEQFF. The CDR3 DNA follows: TGCGCCAGCAGCTTGGCCGGGACAGGGGCGCTAGATGAGCAGTTCTTC.

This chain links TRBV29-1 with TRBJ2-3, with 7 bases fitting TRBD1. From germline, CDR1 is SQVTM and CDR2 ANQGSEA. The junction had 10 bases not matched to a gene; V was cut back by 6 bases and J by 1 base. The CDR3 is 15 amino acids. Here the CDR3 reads CSVGPGQWGTDTQYF. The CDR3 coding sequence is TGCAGCGTGGGACCGGGACAGTGGGGCACAGATACGCAGTATTTT.

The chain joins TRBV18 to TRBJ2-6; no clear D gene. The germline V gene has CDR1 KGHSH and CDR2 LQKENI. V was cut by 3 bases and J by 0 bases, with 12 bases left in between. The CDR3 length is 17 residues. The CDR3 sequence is CASSPQPIGSGANVLTF. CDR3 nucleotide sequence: TGTGCCAGCTCACCGCAGCCCATCGGCTCTGGGGCCAACGTCCTGACTTTC.

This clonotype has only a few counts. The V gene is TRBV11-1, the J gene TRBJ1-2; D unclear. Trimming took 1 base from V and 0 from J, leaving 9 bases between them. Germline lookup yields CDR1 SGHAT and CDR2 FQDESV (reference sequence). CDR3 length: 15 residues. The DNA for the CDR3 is TGTGCCAGCAGCTTAGGGGCAGATGCTAACTATGGCTACACCTTC. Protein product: CASSLGADANYGYTF.

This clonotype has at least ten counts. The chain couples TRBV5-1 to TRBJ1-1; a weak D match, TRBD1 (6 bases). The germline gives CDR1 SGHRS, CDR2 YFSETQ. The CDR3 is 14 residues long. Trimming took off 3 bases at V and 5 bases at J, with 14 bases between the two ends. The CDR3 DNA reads TGCGCCAGCAGCTGGGGGGCCCTTGGGACTGAAGCTTTCTTT. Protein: CASSWGALGTEAFF.

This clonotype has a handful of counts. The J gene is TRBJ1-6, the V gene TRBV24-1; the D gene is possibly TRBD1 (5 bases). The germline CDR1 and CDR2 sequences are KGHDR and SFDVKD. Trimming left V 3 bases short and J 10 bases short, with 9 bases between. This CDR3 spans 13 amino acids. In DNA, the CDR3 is TGTGCCACCAGTGATAGCCGGGACTCACCCCTCCACTTT. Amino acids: CATSDSRDSPLHF.

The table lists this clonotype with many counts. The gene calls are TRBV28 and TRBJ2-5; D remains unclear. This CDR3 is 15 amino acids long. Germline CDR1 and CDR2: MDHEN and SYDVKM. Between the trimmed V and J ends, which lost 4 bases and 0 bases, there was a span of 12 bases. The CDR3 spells CASSSPGKYQETQYF. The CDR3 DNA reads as TGTGCCAGCAGTTCCCCGGGTAAATACCAAGAGACCCAGTACTTC.

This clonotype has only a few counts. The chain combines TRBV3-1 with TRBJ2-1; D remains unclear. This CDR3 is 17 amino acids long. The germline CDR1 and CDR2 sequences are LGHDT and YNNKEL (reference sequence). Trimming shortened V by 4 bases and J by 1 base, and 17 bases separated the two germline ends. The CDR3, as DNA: TGTGCCAGCAGCCCCCGCTTAGTAGCTTCTTCCTACAATGAGCAGTTCTTC. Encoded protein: CASSPRLVASSYNEQFF.

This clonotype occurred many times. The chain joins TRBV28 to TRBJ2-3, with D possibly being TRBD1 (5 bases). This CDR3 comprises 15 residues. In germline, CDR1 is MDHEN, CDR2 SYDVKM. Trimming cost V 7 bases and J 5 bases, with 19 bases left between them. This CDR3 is CASTPWGRVRDTQYF. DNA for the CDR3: TGTGCCAGCACCCCCTGGGGCAGGGTGAGAGATACGCAGTATTTT.

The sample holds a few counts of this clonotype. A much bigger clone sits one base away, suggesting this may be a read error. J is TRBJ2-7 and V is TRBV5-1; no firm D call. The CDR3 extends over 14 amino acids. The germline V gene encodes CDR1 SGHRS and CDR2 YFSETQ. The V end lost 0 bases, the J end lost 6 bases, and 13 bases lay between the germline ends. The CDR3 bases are TGCGCCAGCAGCTTGGAGCAGTCTTTGGGCGAGCAGTACTTC. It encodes CASSLEQSLGEQYF.

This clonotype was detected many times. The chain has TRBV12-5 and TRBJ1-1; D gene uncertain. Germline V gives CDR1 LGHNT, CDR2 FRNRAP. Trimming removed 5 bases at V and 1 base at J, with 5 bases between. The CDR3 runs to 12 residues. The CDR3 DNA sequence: TGTGCTAGTGGTAGTGGGAACACTGAAGCTTTCTTT. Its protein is CASGSGNTEAFF. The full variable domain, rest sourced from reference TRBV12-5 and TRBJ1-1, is DARVTQTPRHKVTEMGQEVTMRCQPILGHNTVFWYRQTMMQGLELLAYFRNRAPLDDSGMPKDRFSAEMPDATLATLKIQPSEPRDSAVYFCASGSGNTEAFFGQGTRLTVV.

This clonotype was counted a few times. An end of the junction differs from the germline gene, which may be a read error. DNA of the CDR3: TGTGCTAGCAGCGTAGAAGCGAACTACTATACTGAAGCTTTCTTT. Residues: CASSVEANYYTEAFF. The chain employs TRBV9 and TRBJ1-1; D gene ambiguous. CDR3 length equals 15 residues. CDR1 and CDR2 (germline): SGDLS, YYNGEE.

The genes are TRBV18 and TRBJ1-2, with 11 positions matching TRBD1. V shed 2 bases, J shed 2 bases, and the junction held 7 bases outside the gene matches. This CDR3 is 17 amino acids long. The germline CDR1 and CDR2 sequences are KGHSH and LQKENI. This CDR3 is CASSPTSGQGANYGYTF. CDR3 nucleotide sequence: TGTGCCAGCTCACCAACATCAGGACAGGGGGCGAACTATGGCTACACCTTC.

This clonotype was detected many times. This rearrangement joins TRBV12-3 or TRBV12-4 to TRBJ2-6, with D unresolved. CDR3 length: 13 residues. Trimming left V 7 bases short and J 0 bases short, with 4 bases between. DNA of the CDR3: TGTGCCAGCAAGGCCTCTGGGGCCAACGTCCTGACTTTC. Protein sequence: CASKASGANVLTF.

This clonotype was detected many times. The CDR3 reads CASSSTGTSGQFF. The DNA for the CDR3 is TGTGCCAGCAGTTCCACCGGGACTAGCGGGCAGTTCTTC. V gene TRBV28 combines with J gene TRBJ2-1; 11 bases match TRBD2. V gave up 4 bases and J gave up 12 bases; unmatched junction bases: 5. The CDR3 runs 13 residues. CDR1 and CDR2 (germline): MDHEN, SYDVKM.

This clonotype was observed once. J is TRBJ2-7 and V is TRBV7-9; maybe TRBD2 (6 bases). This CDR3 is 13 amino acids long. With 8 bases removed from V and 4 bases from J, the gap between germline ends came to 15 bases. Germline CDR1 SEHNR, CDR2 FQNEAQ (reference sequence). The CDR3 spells CASSQDYQYEQYF. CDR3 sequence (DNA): TGTGCCAGCTCCCAGGACTACCAATACGAGCAGTACTTC.

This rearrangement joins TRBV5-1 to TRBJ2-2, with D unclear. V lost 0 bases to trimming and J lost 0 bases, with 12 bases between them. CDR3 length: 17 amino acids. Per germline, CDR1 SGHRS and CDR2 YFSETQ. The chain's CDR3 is CASSLEPTRTNTGELFF. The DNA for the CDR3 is TGCGCCAGCAGCTTGGAGCCGACACGTACGAACACCGGGGAGCTGTTTTTT.

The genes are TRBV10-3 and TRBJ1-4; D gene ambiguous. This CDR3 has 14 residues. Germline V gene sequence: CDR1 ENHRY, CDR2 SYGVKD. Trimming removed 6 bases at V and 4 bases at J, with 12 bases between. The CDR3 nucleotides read TGTGCCATCAGCCTCGACGGTTTTAATGAAAAACTGTTTTTT. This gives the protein CAISLDGFNEKLFF.

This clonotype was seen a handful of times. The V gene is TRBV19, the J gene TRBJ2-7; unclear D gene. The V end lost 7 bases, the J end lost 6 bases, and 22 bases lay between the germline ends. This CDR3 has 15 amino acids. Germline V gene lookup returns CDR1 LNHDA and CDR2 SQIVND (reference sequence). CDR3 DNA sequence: TGTGCCAGTACCGCCCGAGGAATCATGCCGGGCGAGCAGTACTTC. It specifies CASTARGIMPGEQYF.

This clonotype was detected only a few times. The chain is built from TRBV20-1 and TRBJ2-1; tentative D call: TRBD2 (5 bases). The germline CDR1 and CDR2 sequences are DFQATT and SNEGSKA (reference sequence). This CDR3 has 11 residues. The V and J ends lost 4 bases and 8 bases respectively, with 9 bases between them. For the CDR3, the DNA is TGCAGTGCTATACTAGGCCATGAGCAGTTCTTC. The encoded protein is CSAILGHEQFF.